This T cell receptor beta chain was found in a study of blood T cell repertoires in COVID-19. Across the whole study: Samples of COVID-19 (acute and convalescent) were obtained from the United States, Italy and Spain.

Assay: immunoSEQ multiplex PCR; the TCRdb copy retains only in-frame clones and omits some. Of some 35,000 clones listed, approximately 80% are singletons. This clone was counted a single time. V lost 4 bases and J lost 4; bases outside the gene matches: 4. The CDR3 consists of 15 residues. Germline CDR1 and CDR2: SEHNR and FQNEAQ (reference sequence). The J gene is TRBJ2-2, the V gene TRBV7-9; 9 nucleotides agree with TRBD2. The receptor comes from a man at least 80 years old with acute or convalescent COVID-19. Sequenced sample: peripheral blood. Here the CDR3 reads CASSSASGITGELFF. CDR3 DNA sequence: TGTGCCAGCAGCTCGGCTAGCGGGATCACCGGGGAGCTGTTTTTT.